Presented here are 2 T cell receptor beta chains from one specimen sequenced in a study of T cells in Graves' hyperthyroidism and ophthalmopathy. RNA transcripts gave rise to amplified TCR beta CDR3 regions. The HTBI set primed first-round TCR CDR3 RT-PCR. TCRdb reprocessed the multiplex PCR reads via MiXCR and lists one record per CDR3 protein. This repertoire shows some 460,000 distinct CDR3 sequences, about a sixth found once; its top ten account for around 7%. The specimen was blood. The receptor set was obtained from a woman between 18 and 30 years old with Graves' hyperthyroidism.

The chain links TRBV5-4 to TRBJ1-6; D is ambiguous. This CDR3 is built from 14 residues. V lost 1 base and J 5 bases, leaving 7 bases between the germline ends. Germline CDR1 is SGHNT and CDR2 is YYREEE (reference sequence). CDR3 DNA sequence: TGTGCCAGCAGCTTGTGGGAGAATAATTCACCCCTCCACTTT. This sequence encodes CASSLWENNSPLHF.

This clonotype came up once. The chain joins TRBV20-1 to TRBJ2-1; 10 bases agree with TRBD2. With V trimmed by 0 bases and J by 7 bases, 12 bases remained unmatched. CDR3 length: 17 residues. Germline CDR1 DFQATT, CDR2 SNEGSKA (reference sequence). CDR3: CSARDPSPTSGWNEQFF. The CDR3 DNA reads as TGCAGTGCTAGAGATCCCTCGCCGACTAGCGGGTGGAATGAGCAGTTCTTC.